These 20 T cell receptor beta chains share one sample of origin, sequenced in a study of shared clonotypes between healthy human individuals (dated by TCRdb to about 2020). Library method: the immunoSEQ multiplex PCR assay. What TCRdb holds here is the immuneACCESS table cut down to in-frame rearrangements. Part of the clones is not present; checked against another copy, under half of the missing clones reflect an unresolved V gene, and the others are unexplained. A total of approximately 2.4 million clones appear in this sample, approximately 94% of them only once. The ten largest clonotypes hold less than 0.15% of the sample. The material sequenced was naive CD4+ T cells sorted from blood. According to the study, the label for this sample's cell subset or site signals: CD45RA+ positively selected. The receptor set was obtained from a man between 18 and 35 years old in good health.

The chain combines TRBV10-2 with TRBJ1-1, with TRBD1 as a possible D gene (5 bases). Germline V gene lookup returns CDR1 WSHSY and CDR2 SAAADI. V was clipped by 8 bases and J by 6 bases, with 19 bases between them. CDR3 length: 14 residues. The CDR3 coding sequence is TGCGCCAGCGGACAAAATACCCCGTCCGCTGAAGCTTTCTTT. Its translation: CASGQNTPSAEAFF.

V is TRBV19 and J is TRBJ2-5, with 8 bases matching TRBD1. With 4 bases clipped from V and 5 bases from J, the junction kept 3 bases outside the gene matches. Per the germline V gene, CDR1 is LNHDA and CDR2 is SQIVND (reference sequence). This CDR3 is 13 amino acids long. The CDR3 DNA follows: TGTGCCAGTAGTACAAACAGGGGGGAGACCCAGTACTTC. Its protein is CASSTNRGETQYF.

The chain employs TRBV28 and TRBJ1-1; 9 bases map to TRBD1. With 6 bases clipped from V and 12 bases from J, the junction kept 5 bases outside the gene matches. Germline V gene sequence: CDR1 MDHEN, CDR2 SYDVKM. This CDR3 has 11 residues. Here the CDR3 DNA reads TGTGCCAGCAGCCCTGACAGGGGGTCTTTCTTT. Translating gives CASSPDRGSFF. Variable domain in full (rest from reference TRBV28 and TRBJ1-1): DVKVTQSSRYLVKRTGEKVFLECVQDMDHENMFWYRQDPGLGLRLIYFSYDVKMKEKGDIPEGYSVSREKKERFSLILESASTNQTSMYLCASSPDRGSFFGQGTRLTVV.

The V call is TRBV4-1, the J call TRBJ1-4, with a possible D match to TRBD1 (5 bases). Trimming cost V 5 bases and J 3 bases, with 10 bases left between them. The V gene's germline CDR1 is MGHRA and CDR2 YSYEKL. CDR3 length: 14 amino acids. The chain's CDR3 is CASSSGTANEKLFF. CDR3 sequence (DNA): TGCGCCAGCAGCTCCGGGACGGCTAATGAAAAACTGTTTTTT.

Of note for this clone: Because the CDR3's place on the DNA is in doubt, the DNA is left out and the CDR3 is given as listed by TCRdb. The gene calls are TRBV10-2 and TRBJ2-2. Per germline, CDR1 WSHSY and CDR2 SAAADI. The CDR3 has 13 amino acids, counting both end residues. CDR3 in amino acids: CASSGLGTGELFF.

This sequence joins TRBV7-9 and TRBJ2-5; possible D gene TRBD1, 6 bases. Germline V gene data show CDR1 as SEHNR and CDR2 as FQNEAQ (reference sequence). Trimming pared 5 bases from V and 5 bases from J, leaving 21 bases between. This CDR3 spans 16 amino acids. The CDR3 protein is CASSGLGTQSWETQYF. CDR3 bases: TGTGCCAGCAGCGGACTCGGGACACAATCTTGGGAGACCCAGTACTTC.

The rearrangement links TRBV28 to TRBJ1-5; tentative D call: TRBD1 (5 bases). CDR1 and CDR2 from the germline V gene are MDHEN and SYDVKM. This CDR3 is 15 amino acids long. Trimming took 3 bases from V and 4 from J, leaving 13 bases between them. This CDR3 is CASSFRYRQNQPQHF. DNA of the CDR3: TGTGCCAGCAGTTTTCGGTACAGGCAAAATCAGCCCCAGCATTTT.

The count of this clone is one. CDR3 in amino acids: CASSEAGGPRQGGGDTQYF. As DNA, the CDR3 is TGTGCCAGCAGTGAAGCTGGGGGACCGAGACAGGGCGGCGGAGATACGCAGTATTTT. The chain is built from TRBV6-1 and TRBJ2-3; 7 nucleotides agree with TRBD1. Germline V CDR1 and CDR2: MNHNS, SASEGT. The CDR3 covers 19 residues. V shed 0 bases and J 5 bases; nucleotides not matched to a gene: 17.

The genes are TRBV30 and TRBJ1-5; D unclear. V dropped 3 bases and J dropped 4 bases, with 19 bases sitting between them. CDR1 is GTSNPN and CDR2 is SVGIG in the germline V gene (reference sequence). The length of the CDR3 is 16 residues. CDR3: CAWSPESVVPNQPQHF. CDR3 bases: TGTGCCTGGAGCCCTGAATCAGTCGTTCCTAATCAGCCCCAGCATTTT.

This chain's CDR3 is CASSYPYSGVETQYF. CDR3 nucleotides: TGTGCCAGCAGTTACCCCTATAGCGGCGTGGAGACCCAGTACTTC. The chain uses TRBV6-6 and TRBJ2-5; tentatively, D is TRBD2 (6 bases). V lost 2 bases and J lost 5, with 15 bases in between. Germline CDR1 reads MNHNY; CDR2 reads SVGAGI (reference sequence). The CDR3 length is 15 residues.

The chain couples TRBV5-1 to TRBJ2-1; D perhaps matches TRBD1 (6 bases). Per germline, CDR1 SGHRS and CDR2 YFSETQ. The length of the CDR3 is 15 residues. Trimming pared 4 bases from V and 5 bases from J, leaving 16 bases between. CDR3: CASSRDRILDNEQFF. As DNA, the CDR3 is TGCGCCAGCAGCAGAGACAGGATACTAGACAATGAGCAGTTCTTC.

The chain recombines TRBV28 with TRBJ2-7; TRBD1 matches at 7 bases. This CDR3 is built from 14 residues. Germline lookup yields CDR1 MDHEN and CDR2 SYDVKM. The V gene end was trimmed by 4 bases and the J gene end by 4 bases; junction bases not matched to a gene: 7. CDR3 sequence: CASSSGQQLYEQYF. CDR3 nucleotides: TGTGCCAGCAGTTCGGGACAGCAACTTTACGAGCAGTACTTC.

This chain's CDR3 is CASSQEFQGVGYEQYF. Written as DNA, the CDR3 is TGCGCCAGCAGCCAAGAATTTCAAGGTGTGGGGTACGAGCAGTACTTC. V and J are TRBV4-3 and TRBJ2-7; D gene ambiguous. Germline CDR1 reads LGHNA; CDR2 reads YSLEER. Trimming stripped 0 bases from V and 4 bases from J, with 16 bases between. This CDR3 has 16 residues.

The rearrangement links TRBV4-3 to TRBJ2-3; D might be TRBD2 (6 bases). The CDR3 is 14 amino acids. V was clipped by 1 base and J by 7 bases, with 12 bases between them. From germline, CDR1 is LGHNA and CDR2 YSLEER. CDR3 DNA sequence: TGCGCCAGCAGCCAAGGAACTAGCTTGAATACGCAGTATTTT. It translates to CASSQGTSLNTQYF.

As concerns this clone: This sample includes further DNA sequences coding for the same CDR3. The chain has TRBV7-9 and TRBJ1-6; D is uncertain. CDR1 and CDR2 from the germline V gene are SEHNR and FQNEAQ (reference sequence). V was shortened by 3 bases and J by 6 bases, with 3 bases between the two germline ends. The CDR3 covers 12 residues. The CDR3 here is CASSFPNSPLHF. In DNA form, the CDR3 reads TGTGCCAGCAGCTTCCCTAATTCACCCCTCCACTTT.

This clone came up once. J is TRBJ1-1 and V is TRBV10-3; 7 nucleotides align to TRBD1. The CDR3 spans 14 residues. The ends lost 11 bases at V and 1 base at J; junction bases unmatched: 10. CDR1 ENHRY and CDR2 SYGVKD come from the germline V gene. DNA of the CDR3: TGTGCCGCCAGACAGGGAGGGAGGAACACTGAAGCTTTCTTT. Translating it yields CAARQGGRNTEAFF.

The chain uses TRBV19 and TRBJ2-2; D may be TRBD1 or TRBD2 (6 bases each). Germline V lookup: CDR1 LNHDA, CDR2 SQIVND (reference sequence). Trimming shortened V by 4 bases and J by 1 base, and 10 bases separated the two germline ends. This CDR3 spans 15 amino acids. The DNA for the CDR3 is TGTGCCAGTAGTAGCGGGACAAAGAACACCGGGGAGCTGTTTTTT. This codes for CASSSGTKNTGELFF.

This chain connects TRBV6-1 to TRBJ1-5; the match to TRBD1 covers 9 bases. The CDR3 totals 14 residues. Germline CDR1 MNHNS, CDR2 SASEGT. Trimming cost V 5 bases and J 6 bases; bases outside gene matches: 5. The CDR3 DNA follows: TGTGCCAGCAGTAGACAGGGGGGACCTCAGCCCCAGCATTTT. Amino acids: CASSRQGGPQPQHF.

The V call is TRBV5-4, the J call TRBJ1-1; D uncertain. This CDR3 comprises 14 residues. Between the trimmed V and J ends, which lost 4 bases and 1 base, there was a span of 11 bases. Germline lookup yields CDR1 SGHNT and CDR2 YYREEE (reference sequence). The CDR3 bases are TGTGCCAGCAGCCCTCAGGCTACGAACACTGAAGCTTTCTTT. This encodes CASSPQATNTEAFF.

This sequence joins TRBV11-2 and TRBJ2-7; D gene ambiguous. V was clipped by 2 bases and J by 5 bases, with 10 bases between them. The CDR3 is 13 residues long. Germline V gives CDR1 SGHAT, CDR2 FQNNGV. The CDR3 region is CASSLTRPDEQYF. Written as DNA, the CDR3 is TGTGCCAGCAGCTTAACCCGACCGGACGAGCAGTACTTC.